The rows below give T cell receptor beta chains drawn from one sample of a study of T cell changes during pregnancy in multiple sclerosis. Repertoires were generated with immunoSEQ multiplex PCR, while TCRdb's copy carries only in-frame clones and drops some. The sample lists roughly 45,000 clones; 80% to 95% were seen once. Sequences were derived from CD8+ T cells from peripheral blood mononuclear cells, sampled after pregnancy. Every receptor here comes from a female donor with multiple sclerosis, enrolled in a pregnancy study. Each CDR3 is given without its conserved first and last residue.

>TRBV7-9
ASSFSEVNTEAF
>TRBV4-2
ASSQESGGNYGYT
>TRBV6-5
ASSYGQGGNQPQH
>TRBV6-1
ASSDSGEAREQF
>TRBV9
ASSVGTGGRLSEKLF
>TRBV4-3
ASSQGVWIGEETQY
>TRBV5-4
ASSWPKQGVQETQY
>TRBV6-1
ASVAGIAGTGELF
>TRBV7-2
ASSLVDGGIGQETQY
>TRBV7-9
ASSSAQTGASYNEQF
>TRBV11-3
ASSARGTANNEQF
>TRBV27
ASSYTGAMNTEAF
>TRBV12-5
ASGFQPGQGAREQY
>TRBV30
AWSMGREER
>TRBV13
ASSSFRDSEAF
>TRBV4-3
ASSQDLVASANTGELF